The 16 T cell receptor beta chains presented below share a single source sample, sequenced in a study of early T cells in non-severe SARS-CoV-2 infection. TCRdb re-called the 5' RACE reads through MiXCR, storing one row per CDR3 protein. This table has 20,000 or so distinct CDR3 sequences, under 5.5% appearing once. The sample comprised whole blood. Source of these receptors: an adult who was a healthcare worker with PCR-confirmed SARS-CoV-2 infection or an uninfected control (not recorded which).

By its share, this clonotype is medium-sized. The V gene is TRBV4-3, the J gene TRBJ1-2, with a tentative D call TRBD1 (5 bases). CDR1 LGHNA and CDR2 YSLEER come from the germline V gene. Trimming took off 0 bases at V and 7 bases at J, with 9 bases between the two ends. The CDR3 loop spans 13 amino acids. The CDR3, as DNA: TGCGCCAGCAGCCAAGATCTGGGGGGTGGCTACACCTTC. Its translation is CASSQDLGGGYTF.

Only a few counts were recorded for this clonotype. The rearrangement uses TRBV11-2 and TRBJ2-7; 9 nucleotides agree with TRBD2. Germline CDR1 is SGHAT and CDR2 is FQNNGV. This CDR3 region has 16 residues. After removal of 5 bases from V and 2 bases from J, the junction contained 10 bases not matched to a gene. CDR3 residues: CASSPPTSGVAYEQYF. The CDR3 DNA follows: TGTGCCAGCAGCCCTCCGACTAGCGGCGTCGCCTACGAGCAGTACTTC.

This clonotype was recorded many times. The J gene is TRBJ2-7, the V gene TRBV11-2; D gene ambiguous. The ends were cut back, 5 bases at V and 4 bases at J, with 12 bases in the middle. Germline V lookup: CDR1 SGHAT, CDR2 FQNNGV. The CDR3 length is 13 residues. The CDR3 coding sequence is TGTGCCAGCAGCACCTCAACGGGTTACGAGCAGTACTTC. Amino acids: CASSTSTGYEQYF.

The gene calls are TRBV10-1 and TRBJ2-1, with unresolved D. CDR3 length: 14 residues. In germline, CDR1 is WNHNN, CDR2 SYGVQD (reference sequence). V gave up 2 bases and J gave up 4 bases, with 9 bases separating them. This chain's CDR3 is CASSEGVGYNEQFF. CDR3 coding DNA: TGCGCCAGCAGTGAGGGAGTCGGGTACAATGAGCAGTTCTTC.

This clonotype was counted ten times or more. The chain links TRBV6-1 to TRBJ1-1; D is possibly TRBD1 (6 bases). V shed 6 bases and J shed 5 bases, with 16 bases lying between them. Germline CDR1 is MNHNS and CDR2 is SASEGT. The length of the CDR3 is 14 residues. The CDR3 nucleotides read TGTGCCAGCAGGGTGACAGGCCTTATAACTGAAGCTTTCTTT. It translates to CASRVTGLITEAFF.

This clonotype was found many times. The chain links TRBV2 to TRBJ1-1; D ambiguous. Germline V lookup: CDR1 SNHLY, CDR2 FYNNEI. Deletions cut 4 bases from V and 0 bases from J, with 12 bases between. This CDR3 contains 15 residues. The CDR3 sequence: CASSVGSLMNTEAFF. The CDR3 nucleotides are TGTGCCAGCAGTGTGGGCAGCCTGATGAACACTGAAGCTTTCTTT.

This clonotype was detected ten times or more. J is TRBJ1-6 and V is TRBV27; 7 bases are a match to TRBD1. This CDR3 contains 15 residues. V dropped 8 bases and J dropped 3; count of bases not matched to a gene: 7. CDR1 is MNHEY and CDR2 is SMNVEV in the germline V gene (reference sequence). The CDR3 DNA reads TGTGCCAGCGGTGGACAGGCGAACTATAATTCACCCCTCCACTTT. Translating it yields CASGGQANYNSPLHF.

V is TRBV10-3 and J is TRBJ2-1; 10 bases fit TRBD2. V gave up 8 bases and J gave up 4 bases; unmatched junction bases: 11. CDR1 and CDR2 (germline): ENHRY, SYGVKD. The CDR3 is made up of 16 amino acids. The CDR3 nucleotides read TGTGCCATCGGGTCAGTGAGGACTAGCGGTTACAATGAGCAGTTCTTC. Translated: CAIGSVRTSGYNEQFF.

The table lists this clonotype with a few counts. This chain links TRBV7-2 with TRBJ2-4, with TRBD1 matching over 10 bases. Germline lookup yields CDR1 SGHTA and CDR2 FQGNSA. This CDR3 contains 15 residues. V trimming: 5 bases; J trimming: 6 bases; junction bases outside the gene matches: 7. The CDR3 sequence: CASSPTGGARNIQYF. The DNA of the CDR3 is TGTGCCAGCAGCCCGACAGGGGGCGCAAGAAACATTCAGTACTTC.

The sample holds many counts of this clonotype. The genes are TRBV29-1 and TRBJ2-1; 9 positions match TRBD2. This CDR3 is built from 14 residues. Germline loops: CDR1 SQVTM, CDR2 ANQGSEA. The J segment lost 0 bases and the V segment lost 7 bases, leaving 4 bases of the junction unmatched. CDR3 loop: CSAPGLASYNEQFF. The CDR3 DNA sequence: TGCAGCGCACCGGGACTAGCCTCCTACAATGAGCAGTTCTTC.

This clonotype was counted many times. The chain has TRBV27 and TRBJ2-3; possible D gene TRBD1, 6 bases. Between the trimmed V and J ends, which lost 6 bases and 1 base, there was a span of 14 bases. The CDR3 length is 15 residues. CDR1 is MNHEY, CDR2 SMNVEV, per germline (reference sequence). The DNA of the CDR3 is TGTGCCAGCAGACACAGGGTGTGGGGCACAGATACGCAGTATTTT. It encodes CASRHRVWGTDTQYF.

This clonotype was recorded many times. The rearrangement uses TRBV5-4 and TRBJ2-1; D might be TRBD2 (7 bases). Trimming removed 4 bases from V and 0 bases from J, with 17 bases in between. CDR1 and CDR2 (germline): SGHNT, YYREEE (reference sequence). The CDR3 totals 17 residues. CDR3 nucleotide sequence: TGTGCCAGCAGCCCAGTCGGCGGGGGCTTCTCCTACAATGAGCAGTTCTTC. Encoded protein: CASSPVGGGFSYNEQFF.

This clonotype was recorded a few times. This chain uses TRBV7-9 with TRBJ2-7, with D unresolved. Trimming cost V 1 base and J 5 bases, with 12 bases left between them. CDR1 SEHNR and CDR2 FQNEAQ come from the germline V gene (reference sequence). There are 14 residues in the CDR3. The CDR3 sequence is CASSLGTAGNEQYF. CDR3 coding DNA: TGTGCCAGCAGCTTAGGGACGGCCGGCAACGAGCAGTACTTC.

This clonotype was detected ten times or more. The V gene is TRBV7-2, the J gene TRBJ2-4; D might be TRBD1 or TRBD2, each matching 5 bases. Germline V gives CDR1 SGHTA, CDR2 FQGNSA. Deletions cut 5 bases from V and 6 bases from J, with 20 bases between. The CDR3 contains 16 residues. Here the CDR3 reads CASSPWRAEGRNIQYF. The CDR3 bases are TGTGCCAGCAGCCCCTGGCGGGCTGAGGGACGAAACATTCAGTACTTC.

This clonotype has ten or more counts. The V call is TRBV6-6, the J call TRBJ2-3; D is ambiguous. In germline, CDR1 is MNHNY, CDR2 SVGAGI (reference sequence). The ends were cut back, 5 bases at V and 8 bases at J, with 11 bases in the middle. The CDR3 consists of 12 residues. The CDR3 sequence is CASSPQLATQYF. CDR3 coding DNA: TGTGCCAGCAGTCCACAGTTAGCTACGCAGTATTTT.

This clonotype was seen repeatedly, ten times or more. The chain couples TRBV9 to TRBJ2-7; 7 bases match TRBD1. Per germline, CDR1 SGDLS and CDR2 YYNGEE. The CDR3 totals 14 residues. Germline trimming cut 4 bases from V and 2 bases from J; bases unmatched to any gene: 6. CDR3 DNA: TGTGCCAGCAGCCCAAGGACAGGTACCTACGAGCAGTACTTC. Residues: CASSPRTGTYEQYF.